One and the same sample provided the 5 T cell receptor beta chains below, sequenced in a study of lymphopenia after photon versus proton radiotherapy. Generated by immunoSEQ multiplex PCR, the TCRdb table keeps only in-frame clones and is missing some. This table holds 70,000 or so clones, 85% to 95% found once. The sample was peripheral blood, taken from a patient treated with photon-based radiotherapy. These receptors all stem from a woman aged 40 to 55 with cholangiocarcinoma.

The rearrangement joins TRBV7-9 to TRBJ1-1; 11 bases are a match to TRBD1. Unmatched junction bases numbered 2, after V lost 1 base and J lost 4 bases. The CDR3 loop spans 15 amino acids. The V gene's germline CDR1 is SEHNR and CDR2 FQNEAQ (reference sequence). For the CDR3, the DNA is TGTGCCAGCAGCTTAGGGGACAGGGGGATCACTGAAGCTTTCTTT. This translates into CASSLGDRGITEAFF.

This chain uses TRBV10-3 with TRBJ1-1, with 7 nucleotides matching TRBD1. With 6 bases clipped from V and 0 bases from J, the junction kept 4 bases outside the gene matches. The CDR3 has 14 residues. In germline, CDR1 is ENHRY, CDR2 SYGVKD. The CDR3 protein is CAIRPGTVNTEAFF. The CDR3 coding sequence is TGTGCCATCAGGCCTGGGACAGTGAACACTGAAGCTTTCTTT.

This chain links TRBV27 with TRBJ1-1, with D perhaps matching TRBD1 (5 bases). Germline-derived CDR1 and CDR2 are MNHEY and SMNVEV (reference sequence). V was cut by 2 bases and J by 0 bases, with 19 bases left in between. This CDR3 is built from 18 residues. The CDR3 bases are TGTGCCAGCAGTTTAGGGCCCCCCGGTGGGGCGATGAACACTGAAGCTTTCTTT. It translates to CASSLGPPGGAMNTEAFF.

This chain uses TRBV7-2 with TRBJ2-1; 9 bases line up with TRBD2. Germline V gene data show CDR1 as SGHTA and CDR2 as FQGNSA. Trimming at V came to 2 bases and at J to 7 bases, leaving 12 bases not matched to a gene. The CDR3 is 17 residues long. CDR3 in DNA: TGTGCCAGCAGCTTAAGGGCGGGGGGGCCGTTGGCAAATGAGCAGTTCTTC. It encodes CASSLRAGGPLANEQFF.

This clone was seen a handful of times. This chain uses TRBV5-6 with TRBJ1-2; D is undetermined. This CDR3 has 13 amino acids. V lost 0 bases, J lost 2 bases, and 5 bases lay in between. Germline V gene sequence: CDR1 SGHDT, CDR2 YYEEEE. CDR3 in amino acids: CASSLGGNYGYTF. For the CDR3, the DNA is TGTGCCAGCAGCTTGGGCGGGAACTATGGCTACACCTTC.